These T cell receptor beta chains were read from a single sample in a study of T cell repertoires in cytomegalovirus infection. Antigens for these TCRs are unknown. Using its own MiXCR run on the reads, TCRdb lists one record per CDR3 protein. The table records around 710,000 distinct CDR3 sequences, just under 30% of them present only once. This sample comprised cultured CD8+ T cells from PBMCs, obtained from culture after CMV antigen stimulation. The source of these receptors is a human donor in good health (CMV status not recorded). Some clones in this sample may be carry-over from other donors' samples. Both conserved end residues are part of each CDR3. A D gene is named only where the DNA matches it firmly. Clone size is given for some rows only: seen once, a few or many times, or a class if the clone is expanded.

V gene: TRBV24-1
clone size: few
D gene: .
J gene: TRBJ2-5
CDR3 protein: CATSDGGTQYF
CDR3 DNA: TGTGCCACCAGTGATGGTGGGACCCAGTACTTC

V gene: TRBV11-1
clone size: .
D gene: .
J gene: TRBJ2-3
CDR3 protein: CASSPEYTQYF
CDR3 DNA: TGTGCCAGCAGCCCCGAGTATACGCAGTATTTT

V gene: TRBV29-1
clone size: .
D gene: .
J gene: TRBJ1-5
CDR3 protein: CSVVGTGLNQPQHF
CDR3 DNA: TGCAGCGTTGTTGGTACAGGGCTTAATCAGCCCCAGCATTTT

V gene: TRBV6-2/TRBV6-3
clone size: .
D gene: TRBD1
J gene: TRBJ1-1
CDR3 protein: CASSWDSQNTEAFF
CDR3 DNA: TGTGCCAGCAGTTGGGACAGTCAGAACACTGAAGCTTTCTTT

V gene: TRBV14
clone size: few
D gene: .
J gene: TRBJ2-1
CDR3 protein: CASSQEMGGDILYNEQFF
CDR3 DNA: TGTGCCAGCAGCCAAGAAATGGGGGGAGACATCTTATACAATGAGCAGTTCTTC

V gene: TRBV7-9
clone size: .
D gene: .
J gene: TRBJ1-2
CDR3 protein: CASSLGQKNGYTF
CDR3 DNA: TGTGCCAGCAGCTTAGGGCAGAAAAATGGCTACACCTTC

V gene: TRBV6-6
clone size: .
D gene: .
J gene: TRBJ1-6
CDR3 protein: CASSYSSEFNSPLHF
CDR3 DNA: TGTGCCAGCAGTTACTCGTCAGAGTTTAATTCACCCCTCCACTTT

V gene: TRBV7-4
clone size: many
D gene: TRBD2
J gene: TRBJ2-6
CDR3 protein: CASSPRTSGGASSGANVLTF
CDR3 DNA: TGTGCCAGCAGCCCTCGGACTAGCGGGGGGGCGTCCTCTGGGGCCAACGTCCTGACTTTC

V gene: TRBV6-8
clone size: .
D gene: .
J gene: TRBJ2-1
CDR3 protein: CASSYKVVSKFEQFF
CDR3 DNA: TGTGCCAGCAGTTACAAGGTGGTCAGTAAATTTGAGCAGTTCTTC

V gene: TRBV12-3/TRBV12-4
clone size: .
D gene: .
J gene: TRBJ1-5
CDR3 protein: CASTRTDGGAIFGNQPQHF
CDR3 DNA: TGTGCCAGCACCCGCACAGACGGGGGGGCTATCTTTGGCAATCAGCCCCAGCATTTT

V gene: TRBV7-8
clone size: few
D gene: .
J gene: TRBJ1-2
CDR3 protein: CASSLPLRGAAGYTF
CDR3 DNA: TGTGCCAGCAGCCTACCCCTGCGGGGGGCGGCTGGCTACACCTTC